The 6 T cell receptor beta chains below all came from one sample that was sequenced in a study of OX40 agonist ivuxolimab in advanced cancers. Repertoires were generated with immunoSEQ multiplex PCR, while TCRdb's copy carries only in-frame clones and drops some. The profile shows more than 80,000 clones, around 90% of them singletons. The sequencing here drew on CD4+ or CD8+ T cells sorted from blood, taken in a trial of the OX40 agonist ivuxolimab. Receptor source: an adult with an advanced solid tumor such as melanoma, head and neck, liver or kidney cancer.

V is TRBV18 and J is TRBJ1-1, with D perhaps matching TRBD1 (5 bases). The V end lost 3 bases, the J end lost 0 bases, and 11 bases lay between the germline ends. Germline values: CDR1 KGHSH, CDR2 LQKENI. This CDR3 is 15 amino acids long. The CDR3 bases are TGTGCCAGCTCACCGGTCAGGGCTATGAACACTGAAGCTTTCTTT. Amino acid sequence: CASSPVRAMNTEAFF. Combining the CDR3 with reference TRBV18 and TRBJ1-1 gives the whole variable domain NAGVMQNPRHLVRRRGQEARLRCSPMKGHSHVYWYRQLPEEGLKFMVYLQKENIIDESGMPKERFSAEFPKEGPSILRIQQVVRGDSAAYFCASSPVRAMNTEAFFGQGTRLTVV.

Regarding this clone: The junction does not match germline at one end; this may be a read error. This rearrangement joins TRBV7-7 to TRBJ2-7; 7 bases are shared with TRBD2. The CDR3 extends over 16 amino acids. The V gene's germline CDR1 is SSHAT and CDR2 FNYEAQ (reference sequence). CDR3 amino acids: CASSLPGTIFLGEQYF. For the CDR3, the DNA is TGTGCTAGCAGCCTGCCCGGGACTATCTTCCTGGGCGAGCAGTACTTC.

About this clone: The DNA is left out, because the CDR3 cannot be placed on it with certainty; the CDR3 is given as TCRdb lists it. The chain carries TRBV7-9 and TRBJ2-4. The CDR3 length is 14 residues, termini included. In germline, CDR1 is SEHNR, CDR2 FQNEAQ (reference sequence). This CDR3 reads CASSFGAGKNIQYF.

V and J are TRBV7-9 and TRBJ1-4, with TRBD1 matching 9 bases. Germline lookup yields CDR1 SEHNR and CDR2 FQNEAQ (reference sequence). J lost 4 bases, V lost 5 bases, and 8 bases had no gene match. The CDR3 contains 16 residues. For the CDR3, the DNA is TGTGCCAGCAGCCAGGGACAGGGAGGCCATAATGAAAAACTGTTTTTT. It yields the protein CASSQGQGGHNEKLFF.

CDR3 residues: CASKRVDYTDTQYF. CDR3 coding DNA: TGTGCCAGCAAACGGGTAGACTACACAGATACGCAGTATTTT. V gene TRBV7-2 combines with J gene TRBJ2-3; tentatively, D is TRBD2 (5 bases). Trimming cost V 7 bases and J 2 bases, with 13 bases left between them. The CDR3 is 14 residues long. CDR1 SGHTA and CDR2 FQGNSA come from the germline V gene.

This clone appeared a single time. This sequence joins TRBV28 and TRBJ1-2, with a possible D match to TRBD1 (5 bases). The CDR3 sequence is 15 residues long. Germline CDR1 is MDHEN and CDR2 is SYDVKM. Deletions cut 7 bases from V and 5 bases from J, with 20 bases between. CDR3 DNA sequence: TGTGCCAGCAAAGGGGATGCAAATCAGCTTTATGGCTACACCTTC. Protein product: CASKGDANQLYGYTF.